This is a list of T cell receptor beta chains from one sample in a study of T-cell reconstitution after alpha-beta-depleted transplantation in children. TCRdb ran MiXCR on the PCR reads and lists one entry per CDR3 protein. Among 300,000 to 400,000 distinct CDR3 sequences listed, around 16% were seen once. Sequencing used PBMCs, mostly from graft donor cells, obtained 360 days after TCRalphabeta/CD19-depleted stem cell transplant. The receptors shown here come from a male patient aged 2-15 years who had a stem cell transplant for acute lymphoblastic leukemia, so the T cells may come from the graft donor. The CDR3 runs from the conserved cysteine through the conserved F or W. Each record gives: clone size, D gene, J gene, V gene, CDR3 DNA, CDR3 protein. A D gene is named only where the DNA matches it firmly. Size is stated for part of the rows, as once, few or many counts, or as a class when the clone is expanded.

-	TRBD1	TRBJ2-5	TRBV29-1	TGCAGCGCTGGGGACAGGGGCGAGACCCAGTACTTC	CSAGDRGETQYF
-	-	TRBJ2-7	TRBV28	TGTGCCAGCAGTTTACGGCTGCGGGGATACGAGCAGTACTTC	CASSLRLRGYEQYF
-	TRBD2	TRBJ2-7	TRBV12-3/TRBV12-4	TGTGCCAGCAGCCCGACCTTTAGCGGGAGAAACTTC	CASSPTFSGRNF
-	-	TRBJ2-1	TRBV5-1	TGCGCCAGCAGCCCCTTAAAGTCGAGCTCCTACAATGAGCAGTTCTTC	CASSPLKSSSYNEQFF
many	-	TRBJ2-3	TRBV6-5	TGTGCCAGCAGGACCCCAAGACTTAGCACAGATACGCAGTATTTT	CASRTPRLSTDTQYF
few	-	TRBJ2-1	TRBV5-5	TGTGCCAGCAGCTTCGCAGGGCTCGGAGGCGAGCAGTTCTTC	CASSFAGLGGEQFF
few	TRBD2	TRBJ2-1	TRBV4-2	TGTGCCAGCAGCCCACCACTCGGACTAGCGCTATACAATGAGCAGTTCTTC	CASSPPLGLALYNEQFF
-	-	TRBJ1-2	TRBV5-1	TGCGCCAGCAGCTTGGAGTGGGTTGGGGCCTATGGCTACACCTTC	CASSLEWVGAYGYTF
-	-	TRBJ2-5	TRBV9	TGTGCCAGCAGCCAAAGCCCGGGGACACAAGAGACCCAGTACTTC	CASSQSPGTQETQYF
-	-	TRBJ2-2	TRBV30	TGTGCCTGGAGTCCAGCGAACACCGGGGAGCTGTTTTTT	CAWSPANTGELFF
-	TRBD2	TRBJ2-7	TRBV5-1	TGCGCCAGCAGCTTGGGACTAGCGATCCCTTCCTACGAGCAGTACTTC	CASSLGLAIPSYEQYF
few	-	TRBJ1-5	TRBV7-2	TGTGCCAGCAGCACGAGGGGCCCTTATAGCAATCAGCCCCAGCATTTT	CASSTRGPYSNQPQHF
-	TRBD1	TRBJ2-3	TRBV12-3/TRBV12-4	TGTGCCAGCAGTAAAGGGACAGGGGGTTGGACAGATACGCAGTATTTT	CASSKGTGGWTDTQYF
-	TRBD1	TRBJ2-1	TRBV5-1	TGCGCCAGCAGCGACGGACAGGGGGCCCTTAGGGAGCAGTTCTTC	CASSDGQGALREQFF
few	TRBD2	TRBJ2-3	TRBV9	TGTGCCAGCAGCGTAACCCCACTAGCGGGGAGCACAGATACGCAGTATTTT	CASSVTPLAGSTDTQYF
few	-	TRBJ2-3	TRBV14	TGTGCCAGCAGCTCCCTTAGGGGGAGCAGTAGCACAGATACGCAGTATTTT	CASSSLRGSSSTDTQYF
few	TRBD1	TRBJ1-1	TRBV29-1	TGCAGCGTCGACTCCCACAGGGGGGGGGTAATGAACACTGAAGCTTTCTTT	CSVDSHRGGVMNTEAFF
few	-	TRBJ2-4	TRBV20-1	TGCAGTGCTAGAGCAGTTCTCGGCGCAGAGCACAAAAACATTCAGTACTTC	CSARAVLGAEHKNIQYF
many	-	TRBJ1-6	TRBV15	TGTGCCACCAGCAGTAGGCAGAAGGGTGCAGCCCTCCACTTT	CATSSRQKGAALHF
few	TRBD2	TRBJ2-1	TRBV28	TGTGCCAGCAGTTTATCTTGGGGACTAGCGGGACCAACACCCCGCTCCTACAATGAGCAGTTCTTC	CASSLSWGLAGPTPRSYNEQFF
many	-	TRBJ1-1	TRBV10-3	TGTGCCATCAGGATGAGGGAGGCGAACACTGAAGCTTTCTTT	CAIRMREANTEAFF
-	-	TRBJ1-2	TRBV20-1	TGCAGTGCTAGAGATCTTTCAGGGTTCCTTGGCTACACCTTC	CSARDLSGFLGYTF